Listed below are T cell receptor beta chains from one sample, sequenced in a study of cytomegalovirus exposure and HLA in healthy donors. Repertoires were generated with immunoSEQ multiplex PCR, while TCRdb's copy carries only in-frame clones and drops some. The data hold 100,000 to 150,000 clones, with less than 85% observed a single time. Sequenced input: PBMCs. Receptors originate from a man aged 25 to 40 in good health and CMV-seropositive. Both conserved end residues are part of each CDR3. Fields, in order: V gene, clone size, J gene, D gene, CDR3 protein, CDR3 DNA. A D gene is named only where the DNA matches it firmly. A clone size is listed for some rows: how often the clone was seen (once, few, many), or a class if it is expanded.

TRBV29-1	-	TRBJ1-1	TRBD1	CSVENRGRRDTEAFF	TGCAGCGTAGAAAACAGGGGGCGCCGGGACACTGAAGCTTTCTTT
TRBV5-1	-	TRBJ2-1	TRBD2	CASSLAWRLAGGRSSYNEQFF	TGCGCCAGCAGCTTGGCCTGGCGCCTAGCGGGGGGTCGAAGCTCCTACAATGAGCAGTTCTTC
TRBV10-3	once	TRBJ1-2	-	CAISRAGGEESGYTF	TGTGCCATCTCTCGGGCGGGGGGAGAAGAGAGTGGCTACACCTTC
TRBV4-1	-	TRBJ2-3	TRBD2	CASSQRSSGGAVDTQYF	TGCGCCAGCAGCCAACGGAGTAGCGGGGGGGCTGTAGATACGCAGTATTTT
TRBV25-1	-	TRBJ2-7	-	CASSAYYEQYF	TGTGCCAGCAGTGCGTACTACGAGCAGTACTTC
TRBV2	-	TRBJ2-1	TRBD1	CASTPGRTGNNEQFF	TGTGCCAGCACCCCGGGAAGGACAGGCAACAATGAGCAGTTCTTC
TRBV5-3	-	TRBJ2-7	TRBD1	CARSPRTGPYEQYF	TGTGCCAGAAGCCCGCGGACAGGCCCCTACGAGCAGTACTTC
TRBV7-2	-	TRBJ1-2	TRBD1	CASSPGQGANYGYTF	TGTGCCAGCAGCCCGGGACAGGGGGCTAACTATGGCTACACCTTC
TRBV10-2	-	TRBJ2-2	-	CASSEELSGGELFF	TGCGCCAGCAGTGAGGAGTTAAGCGGCGGGGAGCTGTTTTTT
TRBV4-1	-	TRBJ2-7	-	CASSQEAVYEQYF	TGCGCCAGCAGCCAAGAAGCGGTCTACGAGCAGTACTTC
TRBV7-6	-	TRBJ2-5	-	CASSLIPELQETQYF	TGTGCCAGCAGCTTAATCCCTGAACTACAAGAGACCCAGTACTTC
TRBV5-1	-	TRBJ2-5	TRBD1	CASSTGTGGQETQYF	TGCGCCAGCAGCACCGGGACAGGGGGCCAAGAGACCCAGTACTTC
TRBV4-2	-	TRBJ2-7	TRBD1	CASSQDRGLGEQYF	TGTGCCAGCAGCCAGGACAGGGGTTTGGGCGAGCAGTACTTC
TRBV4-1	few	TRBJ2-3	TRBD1	CASSQDRGDRNSDTQYF	TGCGCCAGCAGCCAAGATCGAGGGGACAGAAATTCAGATACGCAGTATTTT
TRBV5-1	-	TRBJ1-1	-	CASSPSGNTEAFF	TGCGCCAGCAGCCCAAGCGGCAACACTGAAGCTTTCTTT
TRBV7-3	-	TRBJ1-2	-	CASSLALVRDHGYTF	TGTGCCAGCAGCTTAGCTTTGGTGCGGGATCATGGCTACACCTTC
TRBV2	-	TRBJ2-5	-	CASSFSGGEQETQYF	TGTGCCAGCAGTTTCTCTGGCGGGGAGCAAGAGACCCAGTACTTC
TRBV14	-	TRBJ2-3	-	CASSPPYRTDTQYF	TGTGCCAGCAGCCCGCCCTACAGGACAGATACGCAGTATTTT
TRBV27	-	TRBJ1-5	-	CASSENIPRASNQPQHF	TGTGCCAGCAGTGAGAACATTCCGAGGGCTTCCAATCAGCCCCAGCATTTT
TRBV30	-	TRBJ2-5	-	CAWNNEKTQYF	TGTGCCTGGAATAACGAGAAGACCCAGTACTTC
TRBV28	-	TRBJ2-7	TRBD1	CASSFHRGLSYEQYF	TGTGCCAGCAGTTTTCACAGGGGGCTCTCCTACGAGCAGTACTTC
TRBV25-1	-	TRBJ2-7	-	CASSDPGSYEQYF	TGTGCCAGCAGTGACCCGGGCTCCTACGAGCAGTACTTC
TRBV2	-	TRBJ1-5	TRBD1	CASRLDRGVQPQHF	TGTGCCAGCAGACTGGACAGGGGAGTACAGCCCCAGCATTTT
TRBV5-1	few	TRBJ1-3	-	CASSREGTSSGNTIYF	TGCGCCAGCAGCCGGGAGGGGACGAGCTCTGGAAACACCATATATTTT
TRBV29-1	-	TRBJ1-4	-	CSVAEHATNEKLFF	TGCAGCGTCGCCGAGCATGCAACTAATGAAAAACTGTTTTTT
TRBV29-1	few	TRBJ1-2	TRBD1	CSGSGGNYGYTF	TGCAGCGGCTCAGGGGGAAACTATGGCTACACCTTC
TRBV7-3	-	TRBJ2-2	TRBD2	CASRPGLAGAGTGELFF	TGTGCCAGCCGACCGGGACTAGCGGGGGCGGGGACCGGGGAGCTGTTTTTT
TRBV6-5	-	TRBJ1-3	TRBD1	CASSSNRGLGNTIYF	TGTGCCAGCAGTTCTAACAGGGGGCTTGGAAACACCATATATTTT
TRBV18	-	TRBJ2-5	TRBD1	CASSPPLLTGKETQYF	TGTGCCAGCTCCCCACCGCTACTGACAGGGAAGGAGACCCAGTACTTC
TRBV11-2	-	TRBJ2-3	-	CASSFIVRGDTQYF	TGTGCCAGCAGCTTTATAGTACGAGGGGATACGCAGTATTTT
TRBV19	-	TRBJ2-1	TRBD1	CASSTGTGYNEQFF	TGTGCCAGTAGTACCGGGACAGGCTACAATGAGCAGTTCTTC
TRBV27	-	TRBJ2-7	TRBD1	CASSLWTGNYEQYF	TGTGCCAGCAGTCTATGGACAGGAAACTACGAGCAGTACTTC
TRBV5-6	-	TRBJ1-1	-	CASSFPGDLAEAFF	TGTGCCAGCAGCTTCCCGGGGGATCTGGCTGAAGCTTTCTTT
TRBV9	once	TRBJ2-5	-	CASSGPRKETQYF	TGTGCCAGCAGCGGACCTAGAAAAGAGACCCAGTACTTC
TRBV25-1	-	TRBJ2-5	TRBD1	CASSEGASGTQYF	TGTGCCAGCAGCGAGGGGGCCTCAGGGACCCAGTACTTC
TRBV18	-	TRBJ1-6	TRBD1	CASSPLNRGGSPLHF	TGTGCCAGCTCACCACTTAACAGGGGCGGTTCACCCCTCCACTTT
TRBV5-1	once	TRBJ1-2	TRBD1	CASSLTGDHGYTF	TGCGCCAGCAGCTTGACAGGGGACCATGGCTACACCTTC
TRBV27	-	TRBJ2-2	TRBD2	CASSSLAGGGTGELFF	TGTGCCAGCAGTTCACTAGCGGGGGGGGGAACCGGGGAGCTGTTTTTT
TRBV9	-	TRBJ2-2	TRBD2	CASSPHQAGRNTGELFF	TGTGCCAGCAGCCCTCACCAAGCGGGACGGAACACCGGGGAGCTGTTTTTT
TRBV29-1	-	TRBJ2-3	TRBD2	CSTRTSLYTDTQYF	TGCAGCACCAGGACTAGCCTTTACACAGATACGCAGTATTTT
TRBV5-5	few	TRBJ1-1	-	CASSRRSDTEAFF	TGTGCCAGCAGCCGAAGGAGCGACACTGAAGCTTTCTTT
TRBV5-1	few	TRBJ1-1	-	CASSLGRGGTEAFF	TGCGCCAGCAGCTTGGGGCGAGGGGGCACTGAAGCTTTCTTT
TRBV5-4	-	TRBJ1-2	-	CASSVTGWGYTF	TGTGCCAGCAGCGTAACAGGGTGGGGCTACACCTTC
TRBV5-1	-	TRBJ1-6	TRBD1	CASSLAAGGNSPLHF	TGCGCCAGCAGCTTGGCCGCAGGGGGTAATTCACCCCTCCACTTT
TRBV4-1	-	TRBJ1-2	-	CASSPEGFGTTNYGYTF	TGCGCCAGCAGCCCCGAGGGGTTCGGGACAACTAACTATGGCTACACCTTC
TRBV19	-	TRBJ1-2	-	CASSPDRTYGYTF	TGTGCCAGTAGTCCGGACAGAACCTATGGCTACACCTTC